This is a list of T cell receptor beta chains from one sample in a study of prognosis after radiotherapy for stage I lung cancer. TCRdb re-called the multiplex PCR reads through MiXCR, storing one row per CDR3 protein. The repertoire includes approximately 25,000 distinct CDR3 sequences, just over 45% of them detected once, and just under 15% sits in the top ten. The sample consisted of PBMCs, taken before or after stereotactic body radiation therapy (not recorded which). These receptors all stem from a donor over 45 with non-small cell lung cancer. CDR3s include the opening cysteine and the closing phenylalanine or tryptophan. Each record gives: J gene, clone size, D gene, V gene, CDR3 protein, CDR3 DNA. The D gene is left open where the match is weak. Not all rows give a size; the values are once, few, many and, for expanded clones, a class.

j_gene: TRBJ2-5; abundance: many; d_gene: .; v_gene: TRBV20-1; CDR3aa: CSATADAPGETQYF; CDR3nt: TGCAGTGCTACGGCCGATGCGCCGGGAGAGACCCAGTACTTC
j_gene: TRBJ1-6; abundance: .; d_gene: .; v_gene: TRBV5-1; CDR3aa: CASSYRLSGSSSYNSPLHF; CDR3nt: TGCGCCAGCAGCTACCGACTAAGCGGGTCGAGCTCCTATAATTCACCCCTCCACTTT
j_gene: TRBJ2-6; abundance: medium-sized; d_gene: TRBD1; v_gene: TRBV6-1; CDR3aa: CASSSTQGVSGANVLTF; CDR3nt: TGTGCCAGCAGTTCCACCCAGGGGGTCTCTGGGGCCAACGTCCTGACTTTC
j_gene: TRBJ2-7; abundance: once; d_gene: .; v_gene: TRBV20-1; CDR3aa: CSARAPAISYEQYF; CDR3nt: TGCAGTGCTAGAGCACCGGCCATAAGTTACGAGCAGTACTTC
j_gene: TRBJ1-6; abundance: .; d_gene: .; v_gene: TRBV20-1; CDR3aa: CSARDEDKITYNSPLYF; CDR3nt: TGCAGTGCTAGAGATGAAGATAAGATAACCTATAATTCACCCCTCTACTTT
j_gene: TRBJ1-5; abundance: .; d_gene: .; v_gene: TRBV6-2/TRBV6-3; CDR3aa: CASSDEFSQTQNF; CDR3nt: TGTGCCAGCAGTGACGAGTTCTCCCAGACCCAGAATTTT
j_gene: TRBJ1-2; abundance: .; d_gene: TRBD1; v_gene: TRBV12-3/TRBV12-4; CDR3aa: CASSLGGQGAWGYTF; CDR3nt: TGTGCCAGCAGTCTAGGAGGGCAGGGGGCGTGGGGCTACACCTTC
j_gene: TRBJ2-3; abundance: medium-sized; d_gene: TRBD2; v_gene: TRBV6-1; CDR3aa: CASSDSGGSTDTQYF; CDR3nt: TGTGCCAGCAGTGATAGCGGGGGAAGCACAGATACGCAGTATTTT
j_gene: TRBJ1-1; abundance: medium-sized; d_gene: .; v_gene: TRBV11-1; CDR3aa: CASSSHGTRQNTEAFF; CDR3nt: TGTGCCAGCAGCTCCCATGGAACAAGACAAAACACTGAAGCTTTCTTT
j_gene: TRBJ1-1; abundance: once; d_gene: .; v_gene: TRBV5-1; CDR3aa: CASSAGLNTEAFF; CDR3nt: TGCGCCAGCAGTGCTGGCCTGAACACTGAAGCTTTCTTT
j_gene: TRBJ2-1; abundance: many; d_gene: .; v_gene: TRBV3-1; CDR3aa: CASSQELGIIEQFF; CDR3nt: TGTGCCAGCAGCCAAGAGTTGGGGATCATTGAGCAGTTCTTC
j_gene: TRBJ1-5; abundance: .; d_gene: .; v_gene: TRBV4-1; CDR3aa: CASSQRDESNQPQHF; CDR3nt: TGCGCCAGCAGCCAAAGGGACGAGAGCAATCAGCCCCAGCATTTT
j_gene: TRBJ2-3; abundance: many; d_gene: TRBD2; v_gene: TRBV7-3; CDR3aa: CASSLTPRGGGGTDTQYF; CDR3nt: TGTGCCAGCAGCTTAACCCCCCGGGGCGGGGGGGGCACAGATACGCAGTATTTT
j_gene: TRBJ1-5; abundance: many; d_gene: TRBD1; v_gene: TRBV3-1; CDR3aa: CASSQAGGRGNQPQHF; CDR3nt: TGTGCCAGCAGCCAAGCAGGGGGAAGGGGCAATCAGCCCCAGCATTTT
j_gene: TRBJ1-5; abundance: .; d_gene: .; v_gene: TRBV6-4; CDR3aa: CASSEEAGEYSNQPQHF; CDR3nt: TGTGCCAGCAGTGAGGAAGCCGGGGAATATAGCAATCAGCCCCAGCATTTT
j_gene: TRBJ2-1; abundance: many; d_gene: TRBD2; v_gene: TRBV19; CDR3aa: CASSIEAAGGPIEQFF; CDR3nt: TGTGCCAGTAGTATAGAAGCAGCGGGAGGGCCAATTGAGCAGTTCTTC
j_gene: TRBJ1-1; abundance: .; d_gene: .; v_gene: TRBV28; CDR3aa: CASFPGVLRTEAFF; CDR3nt: TGTGCCAGCTTCCCAGGGGTCTTGAGAACTGAAGCTTTCTTT
j_gene: TRBJ2-7; abundance: .; d_gene: .; v_gene: TRBV15; CDR3aa: CATSRDIGDQGYEQYF; CDR3nt: TGTGCCACCAGCAGAGATATCGGGGACCAGGGCTACGAGCAGTACTTC
j_gene: TRBJ2-2; abundance: many; d_gene: .; v_gene: TRBV5-1; CDR3aa: CASSDTGELFF; CDR3nt: TGCGCCAGCAGTGACACCGGGGAGCTGTTTTTT
j_gene: TRBJ2-3; abundance: .; d_gene: .; v_gene: TRBV15; CDR3aa: CATSTYAGTQSWDTQYF; CDR3nt: TGTGCCACCAGCACTTACGCGGGAACACAAAGTTGGGATACGCAGTATTTT
j_gene: TRBJ2-7; abundance: .; d_gene: TRBD2; v_gene: TRBV7-8; CDR3aa: CASSFLLAGAGDQHF; CDR3nt: TGTGCCAGCAGCTTCCTCCTAGCGGGAGCTGGCGATCAGCACTTC
j_gene: TRBJ2-3; abundance: once; d_gene: .; v_gene: TRBV6-5; CDR3aa: CASSYGQRWVPDTQYF; CDR3nt: TGTGCCAGCAGTTACGGCCAGCGGTGGGTACCAGATACGCAGTATTTT
j_gene: TRBJ2-1; abundance: many; d_gene: .; v_gene: TRBV20-1; CDR3aa: CSVASGVYNEQFF; CDR3nt: TGCAGTGTCGCGAGCGGAGTTTACAATGAGCAGTTCTTC
j_gene: TRBJ2-3; abundance: medium-sized; d_gene: TRBD2; v_gene: TRBV20-1; CDR3aa: CSASLLAGKTDTQYF; CDR3nt: TGCAGTGCTAGTCTTCTAGCGGGAAAAACAGATACGCAGTATTTT
j_gene: TRBJ1-4; abundance: many; d_gene: .; v_gene: TRBV15; CDR3aa: CATRDSAEWGREKLFF; CDR3nt: TGTGCCACCCGCGATAGCGCAGAATGGGGGCGCGAAAAACTGTTTTTT
j_gene: TRBJ2-3; abundance: few; d_gene: .; v_gene: TRBV5-1; CDR3aa: CASSQTRGGTDTKYF; CDR3nt: TGCGCCAGCAGCCAGACTAGAGGGGGCACAGATACGAAGTATTTT
j_gene: TRBJ1-2; abundance: many; d_gene: .; v_gene: TRBV3-1; CDR3aa: CASGDGSTNYGYTF; CDR3nt: TGTGCCAGCGGGGACGGCTCTACAAACTATGGCTACACCTTC
j_gene: TRBJ2-7; abundance: .; d_gene: .; v_gene: TRBV11-2; CDR3aa: CASSLSPELSSYEQYF; CDR3nt: TGTGCCAGCAGCTTATCCCCTGAGCTTAGCTCCTACGAGCAGTACTTC
j_gene: TRBJ2-1; abundance: many; d_gene: TRBD2; v_gene: TRBV4-1; CDR3aa: CASSPGTSGRGDEQFF; CDR3nt: TGCGCCAGCAGCCCAGGAACTAGCGGGAGAGGTGATGAGCAGTTCTTC
j_gene: TRBJ2-7; abundance: .; d_gene: TRBD2; v_gene: TRBV7-3; CDR3aa: CASSPGRGDHEQYF; CDR3nt: TGTGCCAGCAGCCCGGGGAGGGGAGATCACGAGCAGTACTTC
j_gene: TRBJ2-5; abundance: many; d_gene: .; v_gene: TRBV7-2; CDR3aa: CASSPAGETQYF; CDR3nt: TGTGCCAGCAGCCCTGCGGGAGAGACCCAGTACTTC
j_gene: TRBJ2-7; abundance: many; d_gene: TRBD2; v_gene: TRBV5-1; CDR3aa: CASRLSGTALEQYF; CDR3nt: TGCGCCAGCAGACTTAGCGGGACCGCTCTGGAGCAGTACTTC
j_gene: TRBJ1-1; abundance: once; d_gene: .; v_gene: TRBV3-1; CDR3aa: CASSPGLAENTEAFF; CDR3nt: TGTGCCAGCAGCCCCGGACTGGCCGAAAACACTGAAGCTTTCTTT
j_gene: TRBJ2-2; abundance: .; d_gene: TRBD2; v_gene: TRBV4-1; CDR3aa: CASSHYTGGAADTGELFF; CDR3nt: TGCGCCAGCAGCCACTACACGGGGGGAGCGGCAGACACCGGGGAGCTGTTTTTT
j_gene: TRBJ2-3; abundance: .; d_gene: TRBD2; v_gene: TRBV5-1; CDR3aa: CASSRIAGEGPKSTQYF; CDR3nt: TGCGCCAGCAGCCGCATAGCGGGGGAGGGGCCGAAAAGTACGCAGTATTTT
j_gene: TRBJ1-1; abundance: .; d_gene: .; v_gene: TRBV20-1; CDR3aa: CSASSGFETEAFF; CDR3nt: TGCAGTGCTAGTTCCGGGTTCGAGACTGAAGCTTTCTTT
j_gene: TRBJ1-5; abundance: .; d_gene: .; v_gene: TRBV7-2; CDR3aa: CASSLEKGRPQHF; CDR3nt: TGTGCCAGCAGCTTAGAAAAGGGGCGGCCCCAGCATTTT
j_gene: TRBJ2-1; abundance: .; d_gene: TRBD2; v_gene: TRBV7-2; CDR3aa: CASSPRTSGRYNEKFF; CDR3nt: TGTGCCAGCAGCCCGCGGACTAGCGGGAGGTACAATGAGAAGTTCTTC
j_gene: TRBJ2-7; abundance: many; d_gene: TRBD2; v_gene: TRBV5-1; CDR3aa: CASSLAPPSSGGTYEQYF; CDR3nt: TGCGCCAGCAGCTTAGCCCCACCTTCTAGCGGAGGGACCTACGAGCAGTACTTC
j_gene: TRBJ2-3; abundance: many; d_gene: .; v_gene: TRBV29-1; CDR3aa: CSVTGTRQDTQYF; CDR3nt: TGCAGCGTAACCGGGACACGGCAGGATACGCAGTATTTT
j_gene: TRBJ2-5; abundance: few; d_gene: .; v_gene: TRBV9; CDR3aa: CASSPRYNRCSTQYF; CDR3nt: TGTGCCAGCAGCCCCAGATACAACCGGTGCAGCACCCAGTACTTC
j_gene: TRBJ2-7; abundance: many; d_gene: .; v_gene: TRBV10-2; CDR3aa: CASSGGNSYEQYF; CDR3nt: TGCGCCAGCAGTGGGGGCAACTCCTACGAGCAGTACTTC
j_gene: TRBJ2-2; abundance: .; d_gene: TRBD1; v_gene: TRBV28; CDR3aa: CAISSGTGTGELFF; CDR3nt: TGTGCCATTAGTTCCGGGACAGGCACCGGGGAGCTGTTTTTT
j_gene: TRBJ2-7; abundance: many; d_gene: .; v_gene: TRBV7-9; CDR3aa: CASSHGGGPYEQYF; CDR3nt: TGTGCCAGCAGCCACGGGGGAGGACCCTACGAGCAGTACTTC
j_gene: TRBJ2-7; abundance: medium-sized; d_gene: .; v_gene: TRBV6-1; CDR3aa: CASSEGQGQSYEQYF; CDR3nt: TGTGCCAGCAGTGAAGGCCAGGGTCAGTCCTACGAGCAGTACTTC
j_gene: TRBJ1-3; abundance: many; d_gene: .; v_gene: TRBV7-7; CDR3aa: CASSLGTASGNTIYF; CDR3nt: TGTGCTAGCAGCTTAGGAACAGCCTCTGGAAACACCATATATTTT
j_gene: TRBJ1-6; abundance: medium-sized; d_gene: .; v_gene: TRBV6-2/TRBV6-3; CDR3aa: CATHRALDRPHSPLHF; CDR3nt: TGTGCCACCCACCGGGCCCTGGACCGCCCGCATTCACCCCTCCACTTT
j_gene: TRBJ1-2; abundance: many; d_gene: .; v_gene: TRBV7-9; CDR3aa: CASSPPGNYGYTF; CDR3nt: TGTGCCAGCAGCCCCCCAGGGAACTATGGCTACACCTTC
j_gene: TRBJ2-1; abundance: many; d_gene: .; v_gene: TRBV7-2; CDR3aa: CASSLGGSAEPYNEQFF; CDR3nt: TGTGCCAGCAGCTTAGGAGGTAGCGCTGAACCTTACAATGAGCAGTTCTTC
j_gene: TRBJ2-1; abundance: .; d_gene: TRBD1; v_gene: TRBV6-2/TRBV6-3; CDR3aa: CTSSSRQGVYEQFF; CDR3nt: TGTACCAGCAGTTCGCGTCAGGGGGTCTATGAGCAGTTCTTC
j_gene: TRBJ1-5; abundance: .; d_gene: .; v_gene: TRBV6-1; CDR3aa: CASSRSGAINQLQHF; CDR3nt: TGTGCCAGCAGCCGCTCGGGGGCTATCAATCAGCTCCAGCATTTT
j_gene: TRBJ1-6; abundance: medium-sized; d_gene: .; v_gene: TRBV6-5; CDR3aa: CASSYGQGFNSPLHF; CDR3nt: TGTGCCAGCAGTTACGGCCAGGGGTTTAATTCACCCCTCCACTTT
j_gene: TRBJ1-2; abundance: medium-sized; d_gene: TRBD1; v_gene: TRBV6-5; CDR3aa: CASSYSPTGRNGYTF; CDR3nt: TGTGCCAGCAGTTACTCTCCGACAGGGAGGAATGGCTACACCTTC
j_gene: TRBJ1-1; abundance: many; d_gene: TRBD1; v_gene: TRBV25-1; CDR3aa: CASRPSDRGRNTEAFF; CDR3nt: TGTGCCAGCCGTCCCTCTGACAGGGGGAGGAACACTGAAGCTTTCTTT
j_gene: TRBJ1-2; abundance: .; d_gene: .; v_gene: TRBV15; CDR3aa: CSTIREGGSLGYTF; CDR3nt: TGTTCCACCATCAGAGAGGGAGGGTCTCTTGGCTACACCTTC
j_gene: TRBJ2-3; abundance: many; d_gene: TRBD2; v_gene: TRBV9; CDR3aa: CASSVAPSGPTDTQYF; CDR3nt: TGTGCCAGCAGCGTAGCCCCTAGCGGACCCACAGATACGCAGTATTTT
j_gene: TRBJ2-2; abundance: .; d_gene: TRBD2; v_gene: TRBV27; CDR3aa: CASSLRGLAGYTWELFF; CDR3nt: TGTGCCAGCAGTTTACGGGGACTAGCGGGATACACCTGGGAGCTGTTTTTT
j_gene: TRBJ2-1; abundance: many; d_gene: TRBD1; v_gene: TRBV19; CDR3aa: CASTSPPGQGKNEQFF; CDR3nt: TGTGCCAGTACCTCTCCCCCGGGACAGGGGAAGAATGAGCAGTTCTTC
j_gene: TRBJ1-6; abundance: few; d_gene: .; v_gene: TRBV30; CDR3aa: CAWSEGGSSPLHF; CDR3nt: TGTGCCTGGAGTGAGGGGGGAAGCTCACCCCTCCACTTT